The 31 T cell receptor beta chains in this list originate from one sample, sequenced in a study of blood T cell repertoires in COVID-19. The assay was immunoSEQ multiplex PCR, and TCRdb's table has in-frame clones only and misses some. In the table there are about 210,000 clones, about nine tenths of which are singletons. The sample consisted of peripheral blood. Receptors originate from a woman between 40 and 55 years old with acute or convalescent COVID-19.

CDR3 region: CASSLGGVGGIQYF. The CDR3 nucleotides read TGTGCCAGCAGCTTAGGAGGCGTCGGGGGTATTCAGTACTTC. The rearrangement uses TRBV7-3 and TRBJ2-4; possibly TRBD2 for D (6 bases). CDR1 and CDR2 from the germline V gene are SGHTA and FQGTGA. The CDR3 extends over 14 amino acids. The V end was cut by 2 bases, the J end by 10 bases, with 15 bases between. Full variable domain (remainder filled in from reference TRBV7-3 and TRBJ2-4): GAGVSQTPSNKVTEKGKYVELRCDPISGHTALYWYRQSLGQGPEFLIYFQGTGAADDSGLPNDRFFAVRPEGSVSTLKIQRTERGDSAVYLCASSLGGVGGIQYFGAGTRLSVL.

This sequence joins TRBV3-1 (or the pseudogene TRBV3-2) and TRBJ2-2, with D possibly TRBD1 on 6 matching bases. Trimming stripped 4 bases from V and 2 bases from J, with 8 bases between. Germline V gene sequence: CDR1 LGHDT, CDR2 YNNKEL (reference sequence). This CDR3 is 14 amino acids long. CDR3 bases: TGTGCCAGCAGCCGAGGGACAAACACCGGGGAGCTGTTTTTT. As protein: CASSRGTNTGELFF.

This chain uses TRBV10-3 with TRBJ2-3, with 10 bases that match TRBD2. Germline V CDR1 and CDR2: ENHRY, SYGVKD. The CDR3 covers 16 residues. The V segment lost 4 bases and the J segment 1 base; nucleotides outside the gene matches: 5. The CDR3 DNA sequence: TGTGCCATCAGTGGAGAGCGGGGGGGTGGCACAGATACGCAGTATTTT. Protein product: CAISGERGGGTDTQYF.

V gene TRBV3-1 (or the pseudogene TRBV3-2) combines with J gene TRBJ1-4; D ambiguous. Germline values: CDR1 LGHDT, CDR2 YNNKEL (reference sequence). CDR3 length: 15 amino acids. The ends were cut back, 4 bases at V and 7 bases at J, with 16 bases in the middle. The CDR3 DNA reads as TGTGCCAGCAGCCCCTCCGGAGGGCTTGGTGAAAAACTGTTTTTT. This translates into CASSPSGGLGEKLFF.

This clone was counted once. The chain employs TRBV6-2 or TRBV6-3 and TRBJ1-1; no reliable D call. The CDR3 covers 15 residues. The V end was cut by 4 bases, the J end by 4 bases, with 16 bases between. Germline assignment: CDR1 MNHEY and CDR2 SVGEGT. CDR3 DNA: TGTGCCAGCAGTTCCTGGGAGGGCTTGGGCACTGAAGCTTTCTTT. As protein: CASSSWEGLGTEAFF.

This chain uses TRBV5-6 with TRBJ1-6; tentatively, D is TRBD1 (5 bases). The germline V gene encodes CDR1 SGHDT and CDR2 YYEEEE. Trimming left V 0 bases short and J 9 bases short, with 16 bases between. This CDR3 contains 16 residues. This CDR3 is CASSLVKTGGVSPLHF. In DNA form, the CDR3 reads TGTGCCAGCAGCTTGGTGAAGACCGGGGGGGTTTCACCCCTCCACTTT.

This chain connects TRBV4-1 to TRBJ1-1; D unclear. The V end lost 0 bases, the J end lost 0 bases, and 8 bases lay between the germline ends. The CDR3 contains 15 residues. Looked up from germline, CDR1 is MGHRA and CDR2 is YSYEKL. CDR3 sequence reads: CASSQDQYMNTEAFF. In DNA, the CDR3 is TGCGCCAGCAGCCAAGATCAATACATGAACACTGAAGCTTTCTTT.

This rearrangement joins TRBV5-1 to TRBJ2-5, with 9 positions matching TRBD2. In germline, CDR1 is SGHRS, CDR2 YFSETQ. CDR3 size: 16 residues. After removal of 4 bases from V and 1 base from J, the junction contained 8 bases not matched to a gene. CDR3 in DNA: TGCGCCAGCAGCCCGACTAGCGGAGCGACCCAAGAGACCCAGTACTTC. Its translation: CASSPTSGATQETQYF.

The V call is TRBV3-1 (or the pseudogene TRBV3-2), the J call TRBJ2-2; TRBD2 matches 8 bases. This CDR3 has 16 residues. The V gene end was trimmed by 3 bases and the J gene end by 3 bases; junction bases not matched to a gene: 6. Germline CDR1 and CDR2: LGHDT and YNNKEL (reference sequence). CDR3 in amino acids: CASSQPGGGYTGELFF. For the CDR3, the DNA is TGTGCCAGCAGCCAGCCGGGGGGGGGATACACCGGGGAGCTGTTTTTT.

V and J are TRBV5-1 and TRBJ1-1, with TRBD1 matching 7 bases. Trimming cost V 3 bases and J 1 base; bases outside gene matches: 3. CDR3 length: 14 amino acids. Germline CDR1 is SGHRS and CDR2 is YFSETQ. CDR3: CASSSGQPNTEAFF. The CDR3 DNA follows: TGCGCCAGCAGCTCGGGACAGCCGAACACTGAAGCTTTCTTT.

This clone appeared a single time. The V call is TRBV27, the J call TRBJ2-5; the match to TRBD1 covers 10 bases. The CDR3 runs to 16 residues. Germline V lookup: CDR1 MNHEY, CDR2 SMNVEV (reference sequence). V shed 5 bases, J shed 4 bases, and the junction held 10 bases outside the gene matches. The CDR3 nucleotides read TGTGCCAGCAGTAGAACCGGGACAGGGGAGAGAGAGACCCAGTACTTC. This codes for CASSRTGTGERETQYF.

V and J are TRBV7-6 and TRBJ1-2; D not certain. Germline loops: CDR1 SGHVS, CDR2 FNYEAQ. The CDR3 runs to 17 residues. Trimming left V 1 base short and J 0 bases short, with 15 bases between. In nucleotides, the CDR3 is TGTGCCAGCAGCTTAGGCTCGATGAACGGAGCTAACTATGGCTACACCTTC. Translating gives CASSLGSMNGANYGYTF.

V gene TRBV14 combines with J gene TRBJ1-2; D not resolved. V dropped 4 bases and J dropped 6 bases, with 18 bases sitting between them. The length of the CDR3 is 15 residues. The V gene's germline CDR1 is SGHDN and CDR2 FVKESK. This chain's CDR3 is CASSLLMGGFHGYTF. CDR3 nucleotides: TGTGCCAGCAGCCTCCTTATGGGAGGGTTTCATGGCTACACCTTC.

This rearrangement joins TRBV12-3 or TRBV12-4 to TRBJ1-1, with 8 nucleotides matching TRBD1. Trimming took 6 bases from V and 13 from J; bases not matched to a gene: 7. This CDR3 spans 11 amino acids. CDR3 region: CASRNRDRSFF. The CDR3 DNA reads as TGTGCCAGCAGGAACCGGGACAGGAGTTTCTTT.

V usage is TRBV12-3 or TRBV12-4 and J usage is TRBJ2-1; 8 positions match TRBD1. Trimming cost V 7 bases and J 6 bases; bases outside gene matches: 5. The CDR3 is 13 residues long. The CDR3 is CASTPTGANEQFF. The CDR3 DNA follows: TGTGCCAGCACCCCGACAGGGGCCAATGAGCAGTTCTTC.

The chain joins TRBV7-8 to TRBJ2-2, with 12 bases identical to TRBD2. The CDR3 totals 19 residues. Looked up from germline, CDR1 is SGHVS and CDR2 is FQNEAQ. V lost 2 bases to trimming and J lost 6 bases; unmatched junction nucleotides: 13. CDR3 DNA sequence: TGTGCCAGCAGCTTATGGTCTAGCGGGGGGGTGGTCCGAGCCGGGGAGCTGTTTTTT. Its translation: CASSLWSSGGVVRAGELFF.

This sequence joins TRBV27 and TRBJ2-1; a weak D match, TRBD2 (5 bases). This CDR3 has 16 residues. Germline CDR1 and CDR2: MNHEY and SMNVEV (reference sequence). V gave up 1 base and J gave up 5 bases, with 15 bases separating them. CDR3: CASSLLRGDGNNEQFF. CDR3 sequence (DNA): TGTGCCAGCAGTTTATTACGGGGTGACGGCAACAATGAGCAGTTCTTC.

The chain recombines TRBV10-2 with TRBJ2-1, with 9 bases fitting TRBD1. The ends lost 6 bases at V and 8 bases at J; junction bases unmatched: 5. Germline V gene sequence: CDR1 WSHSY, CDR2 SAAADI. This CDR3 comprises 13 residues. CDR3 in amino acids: CASRGQGLDEQFF. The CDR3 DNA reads TGCGCCAGCAGGGGACAGGGTCTCGATGAGCAGTTCTTC.

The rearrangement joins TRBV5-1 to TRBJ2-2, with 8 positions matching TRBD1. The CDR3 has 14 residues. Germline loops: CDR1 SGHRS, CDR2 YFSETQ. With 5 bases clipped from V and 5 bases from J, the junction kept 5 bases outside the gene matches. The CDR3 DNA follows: TGCGCCAGCAGAGGACAGGGTGGGACCGGGGAGCTGTTTTTT. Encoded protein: CASRGQGGTGELFF. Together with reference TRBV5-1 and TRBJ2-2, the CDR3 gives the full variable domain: KAGVTQTPRYLIKTRGQQVTLSCSPISGHRSVSWYQQTPGQGLQFLFEYFSETQRNKGNFPGRFSGRQFSNSRSEMNVSTLELGDSALYLCASRGQGGTGELFFGEGSRLTVL.

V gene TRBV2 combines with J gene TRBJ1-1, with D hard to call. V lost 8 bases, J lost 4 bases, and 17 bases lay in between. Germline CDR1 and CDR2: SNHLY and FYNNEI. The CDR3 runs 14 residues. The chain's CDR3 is CASVRFEGSTEAFF. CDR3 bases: TGTGCCAGCGTCAGATTTGAGGGAAGCACTGAAGCTTTCTTT.

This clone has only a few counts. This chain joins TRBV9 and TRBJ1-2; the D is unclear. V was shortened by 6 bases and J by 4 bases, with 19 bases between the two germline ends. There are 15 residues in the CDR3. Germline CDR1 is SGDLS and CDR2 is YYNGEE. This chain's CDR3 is CASTSRRVPGYGYTF. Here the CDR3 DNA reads TGTGCCAGCACATCGAGGAGGGTGCCTGGCTATGGCTACACCTTC.

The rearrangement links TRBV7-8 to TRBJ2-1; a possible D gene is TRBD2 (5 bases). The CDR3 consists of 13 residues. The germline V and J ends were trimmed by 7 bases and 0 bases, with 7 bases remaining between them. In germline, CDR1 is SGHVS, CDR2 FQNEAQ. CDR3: CASTGYSYNEQFF. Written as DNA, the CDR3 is TGTGCCAGCACGGGGTACTCCTACAATGAGCAGTTCTTC. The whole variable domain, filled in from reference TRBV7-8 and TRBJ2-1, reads GAGVSQSPRYKVAKRGQDVALRCDPISGHVSLFWYQQALGQGPEFLTYFQNEAQLDKSGLPSDRFFAERPEGSVSTLKIQRTQQEDSAVYLCASTGYSYNEQFFGPGTRLTVL.

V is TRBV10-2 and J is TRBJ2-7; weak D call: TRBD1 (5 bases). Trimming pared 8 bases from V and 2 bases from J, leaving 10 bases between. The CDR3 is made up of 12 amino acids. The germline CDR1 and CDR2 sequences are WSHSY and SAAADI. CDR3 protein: CASAQGPYEQYV. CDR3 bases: TGCGCCAGCGCGCAGGGCCCCTACGAGCAGTACGTC.

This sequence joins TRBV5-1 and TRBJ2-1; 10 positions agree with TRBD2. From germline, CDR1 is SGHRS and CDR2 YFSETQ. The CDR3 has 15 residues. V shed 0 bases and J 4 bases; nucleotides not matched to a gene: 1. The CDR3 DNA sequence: TGCGCCAGCAGCTTGGGTAGCGGGGGGTACAATGAGCAGTTCTTC. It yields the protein CASSLGSGGYNEQFF. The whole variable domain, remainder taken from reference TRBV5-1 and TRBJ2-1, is KAGVTQTPRYLIKTRGQQVTLSCSPISGHRSVSWYQQTPGQGLQFLFEYFSETQRNKGNFPGRFSGRQFSNSRSEMNVSTLELGDSALYLCASSLGSGGYNEQFFGPGTRLTVL.

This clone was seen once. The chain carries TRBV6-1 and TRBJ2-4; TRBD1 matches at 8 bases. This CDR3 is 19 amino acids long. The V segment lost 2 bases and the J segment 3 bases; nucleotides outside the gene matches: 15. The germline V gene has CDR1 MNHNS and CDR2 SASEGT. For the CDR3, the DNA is TGTGCCAGCAGTGAATATCTGACAGGGGTGGTCGGTGACAAAAACATTCAGTACTTC. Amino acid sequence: CASSEYLTGVVGDKNIQYF.

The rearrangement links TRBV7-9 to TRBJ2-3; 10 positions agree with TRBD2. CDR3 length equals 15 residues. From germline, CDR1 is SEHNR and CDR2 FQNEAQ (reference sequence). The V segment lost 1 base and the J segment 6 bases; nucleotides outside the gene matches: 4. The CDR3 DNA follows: TGTGCCAGCAGCTTAGGGCTAGCGGGGGCGGATACGCAGTATTTT. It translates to CASSLGLAGADTQYF.

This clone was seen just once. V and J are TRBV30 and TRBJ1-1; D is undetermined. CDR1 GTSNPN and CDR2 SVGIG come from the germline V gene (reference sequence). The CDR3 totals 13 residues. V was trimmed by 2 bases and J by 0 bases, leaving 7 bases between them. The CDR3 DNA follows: TGTGCCTGGAGTACAGCACTGAACACTGAAGCTTTCTTT. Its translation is CAWSTALNTEAFF.

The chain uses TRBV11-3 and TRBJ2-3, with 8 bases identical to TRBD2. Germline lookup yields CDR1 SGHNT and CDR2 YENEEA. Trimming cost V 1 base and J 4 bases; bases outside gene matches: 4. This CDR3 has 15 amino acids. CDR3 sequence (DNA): TGTGCCAGCAGCTTAGGTCGCGGGGGGCCAGATACGCAGTATTTT. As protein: CASSLGRGGPDTQYF. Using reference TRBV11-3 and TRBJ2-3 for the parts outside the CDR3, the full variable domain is EAGVVQSPRYKIIEKKQPVAFWCNPISGHNTLYWYLQNLGQGPELLIRYENEEAVDDSQLPKDRFSAERLKGVDSTLKIQPAELGDSAVYLCASSLGRGGPDTQYFGPGTRLTVL.

CDR3 nucleotide sequence: TGTGCCAGCAGCTTTGCCGGGACAGTAAACACTGAAGCTTTCTTT. Its protein is CASSFAGTVNTEAFF. J is TRBJ1-1 and V is TRBV5-4; 7 positions agree with TRBD1. Trimming at V came to 2 bases and at J to 2 bases, leaving 6 bases not matched to a gene. This CDR3 has 15 amino acids. Germline-derived CDR1 and CDR2 are SGHNT and YYREEE (reference sequence).

The CDR3 DNA is TGTGCCAGCAGCTTAAGGGGGGGGACAGGCGGCTACGAGCAGTACGTC. Its translation: CASSLRGGTGGYEQYV. The chain couples TRBV7-2 to TRBJ2-7, with D possibly being TRBD1 (8 bases). Germline V CDR1 and CDR2: SGHTA, FQGNSA. The V end was cut by 2 bases, the J end by 3 bases, with 17 bases between. This CDR3 is built from 16 residues.

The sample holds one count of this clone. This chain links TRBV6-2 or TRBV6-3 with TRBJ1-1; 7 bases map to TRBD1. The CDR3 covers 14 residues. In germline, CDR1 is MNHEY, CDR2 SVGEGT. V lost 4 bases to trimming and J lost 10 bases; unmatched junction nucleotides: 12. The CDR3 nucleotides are TGTGCCAGCAGTTCCGACAGGGCCAACGTGGGAGCTTTCTTT. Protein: CASSSDRANVGAFF.